The present T cell receptor (beta chain) was sequenced within a study of T cells in Graves' hyperthyroidism and ophthalmopathy. Whole-study context: It was at initial diagnosis, before any treatment, that peripheral blood was collected. Study-wide findings and caveats: Prediction of ophthalmopathy progression came a median approximately 6.5 months pre-onset. Researchers found most expanded thyroid clonotypes above 0.001 in blood as well.

The sample holds many counts of this clonotype. Its antigen is unidentified. Exclusion of a patient resulted from uncontrolled infection, other autoimmune disease, pregnancy or lactation. TCR beta CDR3 regions were amplified from RNA transcripts. The HTBI set primed first-round TCR CDR3 RT-PCR. TCRdb fed the multiplex PCR reads into MiXCR, producing one record per CDR3 protein. The data show approximately 610,000 distinct CDR3 sequences, with roughly 14% seen just once and about 4.5% held by the top ten. The length of the CDR3 is 13 residues. V lost 5 bases and J 4 bases, leaving 10 bases between the germline ends. The germline V gene encodes CDR1 KGHDR and CDR2 SFDVKD.

The receptor's source is a woman aged 40-49 years with Graves' ophthalmopathy. The chain links TRBV24-1 to TRBJ2-5; D gene uncertain. The sequenced material came from blood. The CDR3 sequence is CATSASSRETQYF. The CDR3, as DNA: TGTGCCACCAGTGCTTCTAGTAGAGAGACCCAGTACTTC.